A selection of T cell receptor beta chains follows, all from one sample in a study of vaccination effects on CD4 cells after COVID-19. Repertoires were generated with immunoSEQ multiplex PCR, while TCRdb's copy carries only in-frame clones and drops some. The sample carries 20,000 to 25,000 clones, roughly 80% recorded once. These receptors' targets are unknown. The sample in question was CD4+ T cells from PBMCs cultured with HCoV-NL63 spike peptides, obtained before COVID-19 vaccination. The receptors come from a human donor who received a COVID-19 vaccine. CDR3s include the opening cysteine and the closing phenylalanine or tryptophan. The D gene is left open where the match is weak. Only some rows state a clone size, as once, few, many or a class for expanded clones.

j_call | d_call | clone_size | v_call | cdr3_aa | cdr3_nt
TRBJ1-1 | NA | NA | TRBV3-1/TRBV3-2 | CASSHPQGEAFF | TGTGCCAGCAGCCACCCCCAGGGTGAAGCTTTCTTT
TRBJ1-1 | NA | NA | TRBV7-8 | CASSSSGRIRNTEAFF | TGTGCCAGCAGCTCATCGGGTAGGATTAGGAACACTGAAGCTTTCTTT
TRBJ1-1 | NA | NA | TRBV6-4 | CASSVEGPGTEAFF | TGTGCCAGCAGTGTTGAGGGGCCGGGCACTGAAGCTTTCTTT
TRBJ2-2 | NA | NA | TRBV19 | CARPPPTGELFF | TGTGCCAGACCCCCCCCTACCGGGGAGCTGTTTTTT
TRBJ2-7 | TRBD1 | few | TRBV5-1 | CASSLGQGRDEQYF | TGCGCCAGCAGCTTGGGACAGGGTCGCGACGAGCAGTACTTC
TRBJ2-1 | TRBD2 | NA | TRBV6-1 | CASSGGLAVSYNEQFF | TGTGCCAGCAGTGGGGGACTAGCGGTATCCTACAATGAGCAGTTCTTC
TRBJ2-7 | TRBD1 | NA | TRBV5-4 | CASTQGQADYEQYF | TGTGCCAGCACCCAAGGACAGGCCGACTACGAGCAGTACTTC
TRBJ1-6 | NA | NA | TRBV9 | CASSLGRTYNSPLHF | TGTGCCAGCAGCCTGGGACGGACTTATAATTCACCCCTCCACTTT
TRBJ2-3 | TRBD2 | NA | TRBV4-1 | CASSQEGTISTDTQYF | TGCGCCAGCAGCCAAGAGGGGACTATTAGCACAGATACGCAGTATTTT
TRBJ1-6 | NA | many | TRBV5-6 | CASSLASGSPLHF | TGTGCCAGCAGCTTGGCTAGCGGCTCACCCCTCCACTTT
TRBJ2-2 | NA | NA | TRBV3-1/TRBV3-2 | CASSQLRTGTGELFF | TGTGCCAGCAGCCAACTCAGGACTGGCACCGGGGAGCTGTTTTTT
TRBJ2-2 | NA | NA | TRBV19 | CASSRAANTGELFF | TGTGCCAGTAGTCGGGCGGCGAACACCGGGGAGCTGTTTTTT
TRBJ1-1 | TRBD1 | NA | TRBV5-5 | CASSLALAGGGGSEAFF | TGTGCCAGCAGCTTGGCTCTGGCAGGGGGCGGGGGCTCTGAAGCTTTCTTT
TRBJ1-2 | TRBD1 | NA | TRBV6-5 | CASSETRGNYGYTF | TGTGCCAGCAGCGAGACCAGGGGGAACTATGGCTACACCTTC
TRBJ2-2 | TRBD1 | NA | TRBV28 | CASPGTGLSGELFF | TGTGCCAGCCCCGGGACAGGGCTCTCCGGGGAGCTGTTTTTT
TRBJ1-1 | NA | NA | TRBV28 | CASSLQVPVTEAFF | TGTGCCAGCAGTTTACAGGTTCCCGTCACTGAAGCTTTCTTT
TRBJ1-1 | NA | NA | TRBV5-1 | CASSLRTDRPSEAFF | TGCGCCAGCAGCTTGAGGACAGACCGTCCGTCTGAAGCTTTCTTT
TRBJ1-2 | NA | NA | TRBV21-1 | CASSKGGGRGYWNYGYTF | TGTGCCAGCAGCAAAGGGGGGGGCAGGGGGTATTGGAACTATGGCTACACCTTC
TRBJ2-5 | TRBD2 | NA | TRBV5-4 | CASSLRPGGKETQYF | TGTGCCAGCAGCTTGCGTCCGGGAGGGAAAGAGACCCAGTACTTC
TRBJ1-2 | NA | medium-sized | TRBV4-1 | CASSQLARLSGYTF | TGCGCCAGCAGCCAATTGGCACGCTTATCCGGCTACACCTTC
TRBJ1-1 | NA | few | TRBV6-2/TRBV6-3 | CASSYGGNTEAFF | TGTGCCAGCAGTTACGGGGGGAACACTGAAGCTTTCTTT
TRBJ2-7 | TRBD2 | NA | TRBV6-2/TRBV6-3 | CASSHAGSGGSYEQYF | TGTGCCAGCAGCCACGCGGGTAGCGGGGGGTCCTACGAGCAGTACTTC
TRBJ1-5 | NA | NA | TRBV19 | CASQAQQSPSNQPQHF | TGTGCCAGTCAAGCGCAACAGTCACCCAGCAATCAGCCCCAGCATTTT
TRBJ2-2 | TRBD2 | NA | TRBV10-3 | CAISATNLGSGANTGELFF | TGTGCCATCAGTGCGACCAACTTAGGGAGCGGGGCGAACACCGGGGAGCTGTTTTTT
TRBJ1-1 | NA | NA | TRBV7-8 | CASRGASGYTEAFF | TGTGCCAGCCGGGGGGCGAGTGGGTACACTGAAGCTTTCTTT
TRBJ2-7 | TRBD1 | NA | TRBV18 | CASSPWDSTYEQYF | TGTGCCAGCTCACCATGGGACAGTACCTACGAGCAGTACTTC
TRBJ2-2 | NA | NA | TRBV4-1 | CASSQVYRVHGELFF | TGCGCCAGCAGCCAAGTGTACAGGGTACACGGGGAGCTGTTTTTT
TRBJ1-2 | TRBD1 | NA | TRBV30 | CAADRAYGYTF | TGTGCCGCCGACAGGGCCTATGGCTACACCTTC
TRBJ1-5 | NA | NA | TRBV2 | CAIQREGNQPQHF | TGTGCCATACAGCGAGAGGGCAATCAGCCCCAGCATTTT
TRBJ2-3 | NA | NA | TRBV4-2 | CASSPRRNTDTQYF | TGTGCCAGCAGCCCACGGAGGAACACAGATACGCAGTATTTT
TRBJ2-1 | NA | NA | TRBV10-1 | CASSDSWGSSYNEQFF | TGCGCCAGCAGTGATTCGTGGGGGAGCTCCTACAATGAGCAGTTCTTC
TRBJ1-5 | NA | NA | TRBV6-1 | CASSEFMVDQPQHF | TGTGCCAGCAGTGAATTTATGGTGGATCAGCCCCAGCATTTT
TRBJ1-1 | TRBD1 | NA | TRBV10-3 | CAISTTGVDTEAFF | TGTGCCATCAGTACTACAGGGGTCGACACTGAAGCTTTCTTT
TRBJ2-7 | NA | NA | TRBV11-2 | CASSLWGDLEQYF | TGTGCCAGCAGCTTATGGGGGGATCTCGAGCAGTACTTC
TRBJ1-2 | NA | NA | TRBV18 | CASSPDLGAYGYTF | TGTGCCAGCTCACCGGACCTTGGAGCCTATGGCTACACCTTC
TRBJ2-1 | TRBD1 | NA | TRBV7-2 | CASSLDRGLYNEQFF | TGTGCCAGCAGCTTGGACAGGGGACTATACAATGAGCAGTTCTTC
TRBJ2-3 | TRBD2 | NA | TRBV2 | CASSRGLAGTDTQYF | TGTGCCAGCAGTCGAGGACTAGCGGGCACAGATACGCAGTATTTT
TRBJ1-3 | NA | NA | TRBV15 | CATSRGRGNTIYF | TGTGCCACCAGCAGAGGACGTGGAAACACCATATATTTT
TRBJ2-2 | NA | NA | TRBV7-2 | CASSRTYTGELFF | TGTGCCAGCTCCCGGACGTACACCGGGGAGCTGTTTTTT
TRBJ2-3 | NA | NA | TRBV25-1 | CASSVTSTDTQYF | TGTGCCAGCAGTGTTACTAGCACAGATACGCAGTATTTT
TRBJ1-1 | TRBD1 | NA | TRBV19 | CASSKHRGVNTEAFF | TGTGCCAGTAGCAAACACAGGGGGGTGAACACTGAAGCTTTCTTT
TRBJ1-3 | NA | NA | TRBV9 | CASSPEGLSGNTIYF | TGTGCCAGCAGCCCCGAGGGGCTTTCTGGAAACACCATATATTTT
TRBJ2-5 | NA | NA | TRBV19 | CASSMYRGATQETQYF | TGTGCCAGTAGTATGTATAGGGGGGCTACACAAGAGACCCAGTACTTC
TRBJ1-2 | NA | NA | TRBV25-1 | CASSSSGMGYGYTF | TGTGCCAGCAGTTCGTCGGGGATGGGGTATGGCTACACCTTC
TRBJ2-7 | NA | NA | TRBV5-1 | CASSLTGNEQYF | TGCGCCAGCAGCTTGACGGGGAACGAGCAGTACTTC
TRBJ2-3 | TRBD2 | NA | TRBV11-3 | CANSTSGRAPSPRDTQYF | TGTGCCAACTCCACTAGCGGGAGGGCCCCCTCCCCGCGGGATACGCAGTATTTT
TRBJ2-1 | TRBD2 | NA | TRBV30 | CAWRGTSGYNEQFF | TGTGCCTGGAGAGGGACTAGCGGGTACAATGAGCAGTTCTTC
TRBJ2-7 | TRBD1 | NA | TRBV5-1 | CASSPDRAGFYEQYF | TGCGCCAGCAGCCCCGACAGGGCAGGATTCTACGAGCAGTACTTC
TRBJ1-2 | NA | NA | TRBV6-1 | CASSEANGRSYTF | TGTGCCAGCAGTGAAGCGAACGGGCGAAGCTACACCTTC
TRBJ2-7 | TRBD1 | NA | TRBV19 | CASSIAGDRPHYEQYF | TGTGCCAGTAGTATAGCAGGGGACAGGCCTCACTACGAGCAGTACTTC